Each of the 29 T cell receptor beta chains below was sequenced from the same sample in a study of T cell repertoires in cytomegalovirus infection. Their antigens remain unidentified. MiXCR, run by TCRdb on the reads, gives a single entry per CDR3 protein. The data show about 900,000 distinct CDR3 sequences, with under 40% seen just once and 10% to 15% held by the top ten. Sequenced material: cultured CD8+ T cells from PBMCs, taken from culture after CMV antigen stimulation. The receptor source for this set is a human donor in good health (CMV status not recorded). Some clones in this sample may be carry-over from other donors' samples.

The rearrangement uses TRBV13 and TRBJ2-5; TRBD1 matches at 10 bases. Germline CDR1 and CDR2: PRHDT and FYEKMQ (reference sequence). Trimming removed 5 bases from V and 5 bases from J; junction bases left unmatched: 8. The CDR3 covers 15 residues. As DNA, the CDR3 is TGTGCCAGCAGCGCCGCGGGACAGGGGACCGAGACCCAGTACTTC. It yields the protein CASSAAGQGTETQYF. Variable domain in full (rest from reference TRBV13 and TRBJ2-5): AAGVIQSPRHLIKEKRETATLKCYPIPRHDTVYWYQQGPGQDPQFLISFYEKMQSDKGSIPDRFSAQQFSDYHSELNMSSLELGDSALYFCASSAAGQGTETQYFGPGTRLLVL.

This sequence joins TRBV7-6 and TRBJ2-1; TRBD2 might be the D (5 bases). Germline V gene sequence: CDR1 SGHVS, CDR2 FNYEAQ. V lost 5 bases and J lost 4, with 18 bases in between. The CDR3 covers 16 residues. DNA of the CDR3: TGTGCCAGCAGCCACAGCGGAGTACAGATTTACAATGAGCAGTTCTTC. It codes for CASSHSGVQIYNEQFF.

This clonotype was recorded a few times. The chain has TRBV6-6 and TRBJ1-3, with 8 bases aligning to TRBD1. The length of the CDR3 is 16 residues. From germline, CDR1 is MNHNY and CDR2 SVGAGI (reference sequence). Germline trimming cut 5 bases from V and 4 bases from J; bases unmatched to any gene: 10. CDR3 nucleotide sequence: TGTGCCAGCAGTCCCAAGGACAGGGTGAAAGGAAACACCATATATTTT. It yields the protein CASSPKDRVKGNTIYF.

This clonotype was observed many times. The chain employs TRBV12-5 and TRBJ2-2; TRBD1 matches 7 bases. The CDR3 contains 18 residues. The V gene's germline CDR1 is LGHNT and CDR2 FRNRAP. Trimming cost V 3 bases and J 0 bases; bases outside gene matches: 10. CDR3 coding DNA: TGTGCTAGTGGTTTCCCCAATCCCGGGACAGCGAACACCGGGGAGCTGTTTTTT. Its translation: CASGFPNPGTANTGELFF.

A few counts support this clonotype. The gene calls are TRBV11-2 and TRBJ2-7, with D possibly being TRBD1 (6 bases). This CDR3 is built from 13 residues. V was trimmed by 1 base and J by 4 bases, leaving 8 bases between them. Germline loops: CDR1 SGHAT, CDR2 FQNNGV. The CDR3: CASSLVDRYEQYF. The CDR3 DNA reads TGTGCCAGCAGCTTAGTGGACAGATACGAGCAGTACTTC.

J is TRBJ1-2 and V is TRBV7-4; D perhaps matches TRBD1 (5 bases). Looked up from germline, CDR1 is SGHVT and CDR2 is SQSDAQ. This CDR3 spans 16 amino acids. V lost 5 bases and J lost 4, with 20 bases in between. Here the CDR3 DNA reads TGTGCCAGCAGCCCACCGGGGGACCGAAGGGGCTATGGCTACACCTTC. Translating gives CASSPPGDRRGYGYTF.

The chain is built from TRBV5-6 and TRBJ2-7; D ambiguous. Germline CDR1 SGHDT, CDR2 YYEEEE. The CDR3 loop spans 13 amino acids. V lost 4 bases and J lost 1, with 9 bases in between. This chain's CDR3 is CASSGPQSYEQYV. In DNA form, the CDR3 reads TGTGCCAGCAGCGGCCCCCAATCCTACGAGCAGTACGTC.

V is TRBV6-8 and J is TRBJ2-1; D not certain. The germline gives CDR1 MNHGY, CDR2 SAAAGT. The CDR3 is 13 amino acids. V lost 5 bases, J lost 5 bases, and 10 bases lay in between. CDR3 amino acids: CASSTPWDNEQFF. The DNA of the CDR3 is TGTGCCAGCAGTACCCCTTGGGACAATGAGCAGTTCTTC.

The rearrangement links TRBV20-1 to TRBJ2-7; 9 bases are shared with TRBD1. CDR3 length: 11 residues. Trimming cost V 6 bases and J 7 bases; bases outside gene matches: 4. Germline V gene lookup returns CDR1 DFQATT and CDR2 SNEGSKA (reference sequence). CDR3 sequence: CSAGTGKEQYF. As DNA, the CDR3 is TGCAGTGCAGGGACAGGGAAAGAGCAGTACTTC.

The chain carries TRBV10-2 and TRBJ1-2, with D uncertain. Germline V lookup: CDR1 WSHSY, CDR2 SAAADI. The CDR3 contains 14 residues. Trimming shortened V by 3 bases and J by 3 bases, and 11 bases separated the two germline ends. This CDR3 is CASSDVLSDYGYTF. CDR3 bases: TGCGCCAGCAGTGATGTTTTATCGGACTATGGCTACACCTTC.

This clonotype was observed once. DNA for the CDR3: TGTGCCAGCAGCTTAGACGGGGGGGCCTTGTTTTATCTAGAGCAGTTCTTC. Protein sequence: CASSLDGGALFYLEQFF. The V and J genes are TRBV7-6 and TRBJ2-1; 8 nucleotides line up with TRBD2. The J segment lost 10 bases and the V segment lost 1 base, leaving 15 bases of the junction unmatched. Germline V gene lookup returns CDR1 SGHVS and CDR2 FNYEAQ. CDR3 length: 17 residues.

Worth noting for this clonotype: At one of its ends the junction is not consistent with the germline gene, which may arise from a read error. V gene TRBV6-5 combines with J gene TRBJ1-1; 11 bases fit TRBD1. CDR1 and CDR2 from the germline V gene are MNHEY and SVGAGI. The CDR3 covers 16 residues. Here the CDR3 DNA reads TGTGCCAGCAGCTATGGACAGGGGGCCATCAACACTGAAACTTTCTTT. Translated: CASSYGQGAINTETFF.

Here the CDR3 reads CASSLEAGRRNEQFF. DNA of the CDR3: TGTGCCAGCAGCTTGGAAGCGGGGCGCAGGAATGAGCAGTTCTTC. The rearrangement uses TRBV5-5 and TRBJ2-1; 7 bases line up with TRBD2. CDR1 SGHKS and CDR2 YYEKEE come from the germline V gene (reference sequence). The trim removed 0 bases at V and 7 bases at J, leaving 7 bases unmatched. The length of the CDR3 is 15 residues.

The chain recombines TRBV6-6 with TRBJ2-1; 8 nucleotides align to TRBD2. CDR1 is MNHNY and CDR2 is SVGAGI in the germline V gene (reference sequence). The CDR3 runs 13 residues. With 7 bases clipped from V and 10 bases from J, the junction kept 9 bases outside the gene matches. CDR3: CASTPGTRSEQFF. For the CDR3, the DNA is TGTGCCAGCACCCCAGGGACTAGAAGCGAGCAGTTCTTC.

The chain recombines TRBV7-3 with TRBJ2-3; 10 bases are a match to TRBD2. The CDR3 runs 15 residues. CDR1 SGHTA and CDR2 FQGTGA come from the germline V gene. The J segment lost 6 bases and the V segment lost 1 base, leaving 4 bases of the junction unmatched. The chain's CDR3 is CASSLKAGGRDTQYF. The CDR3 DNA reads TGTGCCAGCAGCTTAAAAGCGGGGGGGAGGGATACGCAGTATTTT.

The CDR3 spells CASSSTRTELSTDTQYF. Written as DNA, the CDR3 is TGTGCCAGCAGTTCGACCAGGACGGAGCTTAGCACAGATACGCAGTATTTT. The chain has TRBV6-6 and TRBJ2-3; D is undetermined. Germline loops: CDR1 MNHNY, CDR2 SVGAGI (reference sequence). This CDR3 spans 17 amino acids. V was cut by 4 bases and J by 0 bases, with 17 bases left in between.

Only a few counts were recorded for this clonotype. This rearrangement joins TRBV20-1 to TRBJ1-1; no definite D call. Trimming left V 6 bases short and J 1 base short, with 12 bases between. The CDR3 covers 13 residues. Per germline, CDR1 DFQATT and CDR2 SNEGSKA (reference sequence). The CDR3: CSAIGRWNTEAFF. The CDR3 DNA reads TGCAGTGCGATAGGACGGTGGAACACTGAAGCTTTCTTT.

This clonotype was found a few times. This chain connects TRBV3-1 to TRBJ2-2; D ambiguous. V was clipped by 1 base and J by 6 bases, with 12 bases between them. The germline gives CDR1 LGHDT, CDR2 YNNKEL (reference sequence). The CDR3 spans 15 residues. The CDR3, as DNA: TGTGCCAGCAGCCAAGCCTCCCGAGGACCCGGGGAGCTGTTTTTT. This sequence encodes CASSQASRGPGELFF.

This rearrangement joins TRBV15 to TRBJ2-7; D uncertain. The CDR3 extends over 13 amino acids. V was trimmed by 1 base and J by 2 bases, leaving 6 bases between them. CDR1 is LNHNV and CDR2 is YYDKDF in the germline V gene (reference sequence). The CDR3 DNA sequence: TGTGCCACCAGCAGAGCGAGGACCTACGAGCAGTACTTC. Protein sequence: CATSRARTYEQYF.

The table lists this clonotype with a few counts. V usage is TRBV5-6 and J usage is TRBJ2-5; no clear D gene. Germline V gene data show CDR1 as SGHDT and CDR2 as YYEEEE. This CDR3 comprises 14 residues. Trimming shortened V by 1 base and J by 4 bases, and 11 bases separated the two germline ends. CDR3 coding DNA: TGTGCCAGCAGCTTGAAACCCCACGCAGAGACCCAGTACTTC. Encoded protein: CASSLKPHAETQYF.

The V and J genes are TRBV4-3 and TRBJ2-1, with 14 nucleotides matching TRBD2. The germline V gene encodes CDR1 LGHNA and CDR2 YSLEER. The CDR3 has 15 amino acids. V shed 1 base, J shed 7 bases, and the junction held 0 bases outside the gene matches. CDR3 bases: TGCGCCAGCAGCCAAGGACTAGCGGGGGGGAATGAGCAGTTCTTC. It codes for CASSQGLAGGNEQFF.

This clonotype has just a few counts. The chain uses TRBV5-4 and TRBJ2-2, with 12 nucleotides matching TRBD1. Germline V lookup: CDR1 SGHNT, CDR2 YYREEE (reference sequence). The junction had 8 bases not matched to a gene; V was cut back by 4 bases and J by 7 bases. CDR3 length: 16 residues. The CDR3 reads CASSPGQGAMDGELFF. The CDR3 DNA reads TGTGCCAGCAGCCCGGGACAGGGGGCCATGGACGGGGAGCTGTTTTTT.

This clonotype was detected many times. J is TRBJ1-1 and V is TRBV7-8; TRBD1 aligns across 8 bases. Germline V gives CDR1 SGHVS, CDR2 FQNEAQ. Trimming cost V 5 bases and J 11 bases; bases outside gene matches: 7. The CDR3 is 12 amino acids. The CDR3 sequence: CASSRQGIFAFF. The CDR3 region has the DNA TGTGCCAGCAGCAGACAGGGGATTTTTGCTTTCTTT.

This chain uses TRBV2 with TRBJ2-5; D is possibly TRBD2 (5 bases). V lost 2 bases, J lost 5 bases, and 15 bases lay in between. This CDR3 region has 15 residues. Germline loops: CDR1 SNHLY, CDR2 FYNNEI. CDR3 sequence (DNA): TGTGCCAGCAGTGAACTAGCACGTTTAGGGGAGACCCAGTACTTC. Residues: CASSELARLGETQYF.

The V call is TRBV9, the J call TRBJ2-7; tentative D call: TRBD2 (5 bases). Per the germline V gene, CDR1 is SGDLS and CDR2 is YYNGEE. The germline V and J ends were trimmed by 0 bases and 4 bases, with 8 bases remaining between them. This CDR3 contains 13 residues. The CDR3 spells CASSVDPGYEQYF. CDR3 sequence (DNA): TGTGCCAGCAGCGTAGATCCGGGGTACGAGCAGTACTTC.

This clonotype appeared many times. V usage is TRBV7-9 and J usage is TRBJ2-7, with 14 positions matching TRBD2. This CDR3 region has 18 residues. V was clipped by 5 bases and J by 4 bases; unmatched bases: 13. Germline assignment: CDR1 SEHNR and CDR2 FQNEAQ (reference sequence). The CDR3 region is CASSHPAMTSGGAYEQYF. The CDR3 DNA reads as TGTGCCAGCAGCCACCCCGCAATGACTAGCGGGGGGGCTTACGAGCAGTACTTC.

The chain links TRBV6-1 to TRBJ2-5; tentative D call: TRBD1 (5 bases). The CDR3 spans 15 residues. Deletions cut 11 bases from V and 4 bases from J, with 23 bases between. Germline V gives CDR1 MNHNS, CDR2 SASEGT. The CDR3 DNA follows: TGTGCCTATTTAACATACAGGTCCGGTGGAGAGACCCAGTACTTC. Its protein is CAYLTYRSGGETQYF.

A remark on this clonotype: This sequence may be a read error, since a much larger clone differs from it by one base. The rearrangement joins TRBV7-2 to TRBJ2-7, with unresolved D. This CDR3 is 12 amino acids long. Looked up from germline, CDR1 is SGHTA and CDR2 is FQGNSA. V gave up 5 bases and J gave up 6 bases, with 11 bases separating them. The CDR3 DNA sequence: TGTGCCAGCAGCCCCACAATTTGCGAGCAGTACTTC. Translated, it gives CASSPTICEQYF.

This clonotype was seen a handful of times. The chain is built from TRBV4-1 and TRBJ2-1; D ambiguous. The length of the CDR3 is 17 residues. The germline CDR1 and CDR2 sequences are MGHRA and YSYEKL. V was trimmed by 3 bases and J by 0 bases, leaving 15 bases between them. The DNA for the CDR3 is TGCGCCAGCAGCCATGGACCGTTAATGAGCTCCTACAATGAGCAGTTCTTC. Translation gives CASSHGPLMSSYNEQFF.